These 5 T cell receptor beta chains were all obtained from the same sample, sequenced in a study of blood T cell repertoires in COVID-19. This table comes from immunoSEQ multiplex PCR, and its TCRdb copy is limited to in-frame clones, with some not included. The sample yields over 200,000 clones, about 87% seen once. Sequences were obtained from peripheral blood. These receptor sequences come from a man in his 60s who had recovered from COVID-19.

V gene TRBV7-2 combines with J gene TRBJ1-1, with 9 bases identical to TRBD1. The V gene's germline CDR1 is SGHTA and CDR2 FQGNSA. Trimming took 5 bases from V and 5 from J; bases not matched to a gene: 9. This CDR3 region has 15 residues. CDR3 nucleotides: TGTGCCAGCAGCCAGAAGACAGGGGGTAGGACTGAAGCTTTCTTT. Translation: CASSQKTGGRTEAFF.

The V gene is TRBV4-1, the J gene TRBJ1-1; the match to TRBD1 covers 9 bases. V shed 3 bases and J 6 bases; nucleotides not matched to a gene: 5. Germline CDR1 and CDR2: MGHRA and YSYEKL. The CDR3 covers 14 residues. CDR3 amino acids: CASSQRQGVPEAFF. CDR3 bases: TGCGCCAGCAGCCAGAGACAGGGGGTCCCTGAAGCTTTCTTT.

V and J are TRBV6-5 and TRBJ1-6, with TRBD1 matching over 10 bases. Trimming at V came to 5 bases and at J to 6 bases, leaving 1 base not matched to a gene. Germline V gene sequence: CDR1 MNHEY, CDR2 SVGAGI. This CDR3 comprises 14 residues. The CDR3 bases are TGTGCCAGCAGTAGGGACAGGGGTAATTCACCCCTCCACTTT. Translated, it gives CASSRDRGNSPLHF.

This chain connects TRBV5-1 to TRBJ1-4; D remains ambiguous. CDR3 length: 15 amino acids. Germline CDR1 reads SGHRS; CDR2 reads YFSETQ. Trimming shortened V by 0 bases and J by 3 bases, and 9 bases separated the two germline ends. CDR3 in amino acids: CASSLAGSPNEKLFF. The CDR3 DNA is TGCGCCAGCAGCTTGGCAGGCAGCCCTAATGAAAAACTGTTTTTT.

This rearrangement joins TRBV20-1 to TRBJ1-6; 7 nucleotides match TRBD1. With 3 bases clipped from V and 8 bases from J, the junction kept 10 bases outside the gene matches. The CDR3 covers 15 residues. From germline, CDR1 is DFQATT and CDR2 SNEGSKA (reference sequence). The CDR3 loop is CSASQTGSTYSPLHF. CDR3 in DNA: TGCAGTGCTAGTCAGACAGGGTCCACTTATTCACCCCTCCACTTT.